One T cell receptor beta chain is described in this entry. Its antigen is unknown. Here the CDR3 omits its conserved ending phenylalanine or tryptophan, so a read error is the likely source. Time point noted: late sampling 161 to 241 days after vaccination in three convalescent patients. Treatment indicated: approximately 9-day PBMC culture with coronavirus spike peptide pools or control peptides (ViraFEST assay). These data come from a study of vaccination and CD4 T cells after COVID-19. Study-level information: In the convalescent cohort, there were six males and four females, two of them Hispanic. Each individual in the study obtained two doses of BNT162b2 or mRNA-1273 vaccine.

Cultured CD4+ T-cell DNA underwent Oncomine TCR Beta short-read sequencing. TCRdb passed the PCR reads through MiXCR, listing each CDR3 protein once. The sample consists of roughly 20,000 distinct CDR3 sequences, 51% of them appearing once. Germline V gene lookup returns CDR1 SGHTA and CDR2 FQGNSA. The CDR3 totals 14 residues. V gave up 1 base and J gave up 1 base, with 8 bases separating them. The chain uses TRBV7-2 and TRBJ2-7, with D uncertain. This clonotype was obtained from a human donor who had recovered from COVID-19. The specimen comprised CD4+ T cells from blood, cultured in vitro, sampled about 7 months after SARS-CoV-2 vaccination. The CDR3 DNA reads as TGTGCCAGCAGCTTAGGCTGGGGATCCTACGAGCAGTACTCC. Protein sequence: CASSLGWGSYEQYS.